Below are 14 T cell receptor beta chains sequenced from a single sample in a study of shared clonotypes between healthy human individuals. The protocol was immunoSEQ multiplex PCR, while the TCRdb copy is restricted to in-frame clones and leaves out a portion. The data contain more than 550,000 clones, 80% to 95% of them singletons. The specimen sequenced was memory CD8+ T cells from PBMCs. The sample's subset: CD45RO+ cells pooled with CCR7-negative TemRA cells. Receptors were obtained from a man younger than 35 in good health. Some clones in this sample may be carry-over from other donors' samples.

V usage is TRBV4-1 and J usage is TRBJ2-7; D is uncertain. Per germline, CDR1 MGHRA and CDR2 YSYEKL. The CDR3 has 14 residues. V lost 0 bases, J lost 3 bases, and 9 bases lay in between. CDR3 region: CASSQDPQNYEQYF. The CDR3 DNA is TGCGCCAGCAGCCAAGATCCCCAGAACTACGAGCAGTACTTC.

The V gene is TRBV30, the J gene TRBJ1-2; TRBD1 aligns across 10 bases. Germline V gene data show CDR1 as GTSNPN and CDR2 as SVGIG (reference sequence). Unmatched junction bases numbered 21, after V lost 2 bases and J lost 3 bases. This CDR3 contains 20 residues. CDR3 residues: CAWSPQRNYSGTGVHYGYTF. The CDR3 bases are TGTGCCTGGAGTCCTCAAAGAAATTATTCCGGGACAGGGGTACACTATGGCTACACCTTC.

This chain connects TRBV6-1 to TRBJ1-1; D gene ambiguous. CDR1 MNHNS and CDR2 SASEGT come from the germline V gene. The CDR3 length is 15 residues. Trimming took 3 bases from V and 0 from J, leaving 11 bases between them. CDR3 loop: CASSDPINMNTEAFF. In DNA form, the CDR3 reads TGTGCCAGCAGTGATCCTATTAATATGAACACTGAAGCTTTCTTT.

The V and J genes are TRBV6-5 and TRBJ1-1, with TRBD1 matching 7 bases. In germline, CDR1 is MNHEY, CDR2 SVGAGI. The J segment lost 3 bases and the V segment lost 0 bases, leaving 4 bases of the junction unmatched. The CDR3 runs 15 residues. The CDR3 nucleotides are TGTGCCAGCAGTTACTCTAGGGGGCCAGACACTGAAGCTTTCTTT. Translating gives CASSYSRGPDTEAFF.

On this clone itself: Additional DNA sequences in this sample encode the identical CDR3. The genes are TRBV27 and TRBJ1-5, with unresolved D. Trimming removed 2 bases from V and 6 bases from J, with 8 bases in between. Germline CDR1 and CDR2: MNHEY and SMNVEV (reference sequence). The CDR3 contains 13 residues. CDR3 protein: CASSLRVGQPQHF. The CDR3 DNA follows: TGTGCCAGCAGTTTAAGGGTGGGTCAGCCCCAGCATTTT.

This sequence joins TRBV4-1 and TRBJ2-1, with 8 bases identical to TRBD2. CDR3 size: 17 residues. CDR1 and CDR2 (germline): MGHRA, YSYEKL. Trimming cost V 1 base and J 2 bases; bases outside gene matches: 7. The CDR3 DNA follows: TGCGCCAGCAGCCAAGCCCCCGGACTAGCCCCCTACAATGAGCAGTTCTTC. Its translation is CASSQAPGLAPYNEQFF.

V usage is TRBV18 and J usage is TRBJ2-1; no clear D. The CDR3 is 12 amino acids. Trimming removed 5 bases from V and 10 bases from J, with 12 bases in between. The germline gives CDR1 KGHSH, CDR2 LQKENI. The CDR3 nucleotides read TGTGCCAGCTCAACTGACCTAGGGGAGCAGTTCTTC. Amino acids: CASSTDLGEQFF.

The rearrangement uses TRBV5-1 and TRBJ2-1; 7 bases fit TRBD2. In germline, CDR1 is SGHRS, CDR2 YFSETQ. The V segment lost 1 base and the J segment 4 bases; nucleotides outside the gene matches: 8. The CDR3 loop spans 16 amino acids. In DNA, the CDR3 is TGCGCCAGCAGCTTGCCCCGGGAGGCGGGTTACAATGAGCAGTTCTTC. The encoded protein is CASSLPREAGYNEQFF.

The chain carries TRBV13 and TRBJ2-3; D remains ambiguous. CDR3 length equals 13 residues. Trimming removed 10 bases at V and 2 bases at J, with 13 bases between. Germline V gives CDR1 PRHDT, CDR2 FYEKMQ (reference sequence). CDR3 bases: TGTGCCACTGGGCCGCTATACACAGATACGCAGTATTTT. Amino acid sequence: CATGPLYTDTQYF.

Only one count was recorded for this clone. This chain joins TRBV5-1 and TRBJ2-1, with D possibly matching TRBD2 (6 bases). The V end was cut by 1 base, the J end by 1 base, with 9 bases between. This CDR3 has 15 amino acids. Per germline, CDR1 SGHRS and CDR2 YFSETQ. The CDR3 loop is CASSLTSWSYNEQFF. CDR3 nucleotides: TGCGCCAGCAGCTTGACTAGCTGGTCCTACAATGAGCAGTTCTTC.

V is TRBV29-1 and J is TRBJ2-7, with TRBD1 matching 8 bases. J lost 5 bases, V lost 1 base, and 7 bases had no gene match. This CDR3 is built from 14 residues. CDR1 and CDR2 from the germline V gene are SQVTM and ANQGSEA. In DNA form, the CDR3 reads TGCAGCGTTGAAGGGACAGGGAACAGCCACGAGCAGTACTTC. Translation gives CSVEGTGNSHEQYF.

The chain is built from TRBV5-1 and TRBJ2-5; possible D gene TRBD1, 7 bases. The germline V gene has CDR1 SGHRS and CDR2 YFSETQ. The V and J ends lost 7 bases and 4 bases respectively, with 17 bases between them. The CDR3 consists of 14 residues. In nucleotides, the CDR3 is TGCGCCAGCCGCCCGGGGGACAGTCTAGAGACCCAGTACTTC. Residues: CASRPGDSLETQYF. Looking up the rest from reference TRBV5-1 and TRBJ2-5 gives the full variable domain: KAGVTQTPRYLIKTRGQQVTLSCSPISGHRSVSWYQQTPGQGLQFLFEYFSETQRNKGNFPGRFSGRQFSNSRSEMNVSTLELGDSALYLCASRPGDSLETQYFGPGTRLLVL.

The chain couples TRBV9 to TRBJ1-5; D is possibly TRBD1 (6 bases). Germline V lookup: CDR1 SGDLS, CDR2 YYNGEE. The ends were cut back, 4 bases at V and 3 bases at J, with 11 bases in the middle. There are 14 residues in the CDR3. The CDR3 sequence is CASSKGGINQPQHF. DNA of the CDR3: TGTGCCAGCAGCAAAGGGGGAATCAATCAGCCCCAGCATTTT.

The rearrangement links TRBV16 to TRBJ1-2, with D uncertain. Between the trimmed V and J ends, which lost 0 bases and 7 bases, there was a span of 12 bases. Per germline, CDR1 KGHSY and CDR2 FQNENV. The CDR3 is 14 amino acids. CDR3 sequence: CASSQSSGGFGYTF. The DNA of the CDR3 is TGTGCCAGCAGCCAATCAAGTGGAGGGTTTGGCTACACCTTC.